Sequencing of this T cell receptor (beta chain) was carried out in a study of shared clonotypes between healthy human individuals (dated by TCRdb to 2020 to 2021). Regarding the research as a whole: The cohort comprised two women and a few men aged 18 to 49 years. For each donor, CD4 naive and CD4 memory were each run on three plates, CD8 naive on two plates, and CD8 memory on one plate. The study deeply sequenced blood TCR repertoires of about five healthy adults to estimate repertoire size and the extent of clonotype sharing between individuals. Leukapheresis yielded between about 0.94 and 8.9 billion PBMCs per donor. Different laboratories and diverse techniques were used to prepare libraries and sequence TCR repertoires, to increase sequencing depth and limit assay-specific biases.

Concerning this clone itself: Its antigen is not yet known. Nothing much larger sits one base from this clone, and base qualities are not available.

Results and caveats for the whole study, not just this receptor: Because the study included a small number of donors, the genetic and exposure-history diversity represented was limited. Incomplete sequencing was indicated by rarefaction of sorted-subset datasets, despite the large sequencing depth. Across several donors, roughly 5% of naive CD4, over 3% of naive CD8, 2.3% of memory CD4, and roughly 0.4% of memory CD8 clonotypes were shared. Larger estimated clonotype richness was generally found for naive subsets than for memory subsets. Pairwise subsampling led to the expectation that sequencing depth would affect the degree of clonotype sharing among donors. Only blood was sampled, and tissue TCR repertoires likely differ from those in blood. Clonotypes shared by all four sorted-subset donors showed higher generation probabilities than non-shared clonotypes.

Donors were healthy HIV-negative adults with no recently reported acute infections or vaccinations. All donors were Caucasian adults living in Nashville, Tennessee, USA. CD4+ T cells were enriched by magnetic negative selection; naive cells were then positively selected on CD45RA, and the negative fraction formed the memory subset. Blood was collected by leukapheresis, and PBMCs were isolated by Ficoll-Histopaque density gradient centrifugation and then cryopreserved in liquid nitrogen vapor phase. Analytical flow cytometry was used to check the purity and quantity of every magnetically sorted T cell population. Each sorted fraction had its genomic DNA isolated and then quantified by UV absorbance on a Nanodrop 2000c. Using the deep immunoSEQ assay, TCR CDR3 regions were amplified from genomic DNA by multiplex PCR. Extracted genomic DNA from each cell subset was distributed evenly across all wells of several immunoSEQ 96-well plates, and each plate was treated as a replicate. For sorted subsets, each replicate PCR was loaded with about 0.2 ug genomic DNA, equivalent to 25,000 to 35,000 T cell genomes. Purified libraries were quantified with a Qubit 3.0 fluorometer, sized on a Bioanalyzer 2100, and re-quantified with the KAPA Library Quantification kit. Every immunoSEQ 96-well plate was sequenced on a dedicated single-read 150-cycle Illumina NextSeq 550 flow cell. The paper's data handling went like this. The immunoSEQ output contained only junctional sequences without quality scores, so filtering could not match that applied to full-length reads. To assign V/J genes and CDR3, sequences were annotated against IMGT germline references using PyIR, a Python wrapper for IgBLAST v1.9. Any read was removed if the V/J assignment was weak (E-value above 1e-6), the CDR3 was missing, or the read contained stop codons, out-of-frame junctions, or ambiguous translated residues. A V3J clonotype was defined by an identical inferred V gene, J gene, and CDR3 amino acid sequence. Percentage overlap between repertoires was calculated by dividing the number of shared unique clonotypes by the size of the smaller repertoire. Richness of each repertoire was evaluated using RTK rarefaction, the Chao1 estimator, and Recon v2.1 estimates of unobserved clonotypes. Generation probabilities were computed with OLGA for all TCRbeta clonotypes obtained by the gDNA method from several donors. TCRdb carries this immuneACCESS record with in-frame sequences only. Its versions omit some clonotypes, under half of them owing to an unresolved V gene in the studies checked, with the rest unexplained. V, J and clone size derive from that table, while D and trimming were established from the DNA sequence. For this sample there are 500,000 or so clones; around 96% appear just once. The top ten clones comprise approximately 0.06% of the sample.

The cysteine opens and the phenylalanine closes a CDR3 of 15 amino acids. The read is trimmed to its CDR3 DNA, 45 bases read in frame from base 1. Trimming costs V 2 bases and J 2 bases, and their ends lie 10 bases apart. CDR1 SGHTA and CDR2 FQGNSA were looked up in the germline V gene. The clonotype comes from a woman aged 25 to 39 in good health. The sequencing input was naive CD4+ T cells sorted from blood. Explained via the paper, the cell subset or site label denotes: CD45RA+ positively selected. This receptor chain uses TRBV7-2 and TRBJ2-1, with no reliable assignment of the D segment. The CDR3 region has the sequence CASSLMAATYNEQFF. The sequenced DNA is TGTGCCAGCAGCTTAATGGCCGCTACCTACAATGAGCAGTTCTTC.